These 4 T cell receptor beta chains share one sample of origin, sequenced in a study of cytomegalovirus exposure and HLA in healthy donors. The primer mix had 60 Vbeta and 13 Jbeta primers. The data were produced by immunoSEQ multiplex PCR, yet TCRdb's version contains in-frame clones alone and is incomplete. The data show about 140,000 clones, about 80% seen once. Sequences were obtained from PBMCs. The receptors were sampled from a woman aged 55-70 years in good health and CMV-seropositive.

The V gene is TRBV29-1, the J gene TRBJ1-5; 9 positions agree with TRBD1. Trimming took 4 bases from V and 0 from J; bases not matched to a gene: 10. There are 17 residues in the CDR3. In germline, CDR1 is SQVTM, CDR2 ANQGSEA. The chain's CDR3 is CSVVGTGRVNSNQPQHF. CDR3 DNA: TGCAGCGTTGTCGGGACAGGGCGGGTCAATAGCAATCAGCCCCAGCATTTT.

The J gene is TRBJ2-7, the V gene TRBV7-9; a possible D gene is TRBD2 (6 bases). Deletions cut 5 bases from V and 2 bases from J, with 10 bases between. CDR1 and CDR2 (germline): SEHNR, FQNEAQ (reference sequence). There are 13 residues in the CDR3. CDR3 sequence (DNA): TGTGCCAGCAGCCCCGTAGCGGCCTACGAGCAGTACTTC. Amino acid sequence: CASSPVAAYEQYF.

A remark on this clone: The conserved closing phenylalanine or tryptophan is absent in this CDR3, likely reflecting a read error. The chain joins TRBV4-1 to TRBJ2-2; D is undetermined. Germline assignment: CDR1 MGHRA and CDR2 YSYEKL. V lost 2 bases, J lost 1 base, and 5 bases lay in between. The length of the CDR3 is 14 residues. DNA for the CDR3: TGCGCCAGCAGCCAACAGGAGAACACCGGGGAGCTGTTTGTT. Its translation: CASSQQENTGELFV.

The CDR3 DNA reads TGTGCCGGAGGACCCTCCGGACTAGCGGGAAGGACAGATACGCAGTATTTT. It codes for CAGGPSGLAGRTDTQYF. This rearrangement joins TRBV28 to TRBJ2-3; 12 bases map to TRBD2. The V gene's germline CDR1 is MDHEN and CDR2 SYDVKM. V trimming: 11 bases; J trimming: 3 bases; junction bases outside the gene matches: 15. The CDR3 runs to 17 residues. Full variable domain (missing parts from reference TRBV28 and TRBJ2-3): DVKVTQSSRYLVKRTGEKVFLECVQDMDHENMFWYRQDPGLGLRLIYFSYDVKMKEKGDIPEGYSVSREKKERFSLILESASTNQTSMYLCAGGPSGLAGRTDTQYFGPGTRLTVL.